The 12 T cell receptor beta chains presented below share a single source sample, sequenced in a study of post-analysis software for immune sequencing data. What these receptors recognize is not known. cDNA libraries for TCR beta contained unique molecular identifiers. TCRdb fed the PCR reads into MiXCR, producing one record per CDR3 protein. The sample lists approximately 770,000 distinct CDR3 sequences; around 46% were seen once. Points from the study as a whole: Five or six TRBV segments appeared more often in patients than in controls, and TRBV5-6, TRBV5-1 and TRBV20-1 were among these.

The sequenced material came from blood. Receptor source: a girl aged 10 to 17 with multiple sclerosis.

The CDR3 spells CSVIVFPEQYF. CDR3 in DNA: TGCAGCGTTATAGTATTCCCCGAGCAGTACTTC. The chain joins TRBV29-1 to TRBJ2-5; D is undetermined. The DNA end is more similar to TRBJ2-7, so the J call may be wrong. The germline V gene encodes CDR1 SQVTM and CDR2 ANQGSEA. CDR3 size: 11 residues.

The chain joins TRBV7-6 to TRBJ2-1, with TRBD1 matching over 11 bases. Germline values: CDR1 SGHVS, CDR2 FNYEAQ. This CDR3 has 19 residues. The trim removed 5 bases at V and 7 bases at J, leaving 19 bases unmatched. CDR3 nucleotides: TGTGCCAGCAGCGGAGGACAGGGGGCCGGAAAAGTTCTTAGGAATGAGCAGTTCTTC. It encodes CASSGGQGAGKVLRNEQFF.

This clonotype came up a few times. The rearrangement uses TRBV29-1 and TRBJ1-6; TRBD1 is a possible D gene (5 bases). Germline CDR1 SQVTM, CDR2 ANQGSEA. The germline V and J ends were trimmed by 4 bases and 7 bases, with 14 bases remaining between them. This CDR3 is built from 14 residues. This CDR3 is CSVVKGRDNSPLHF. As DNA, the CDR3 is TGCAGCGTTGTCAAAGGCAGGGACAATTCACCCCTCCACTTT.

The table lists this clonotype with a few counts. The rearrangement links TRBV27 to TRBJ2-3; 10 bases are a match to TRBD1. The J segment lost 9 bases and the V segment lost 6 bases, leaving 12 bases of the junction unmatched. In germline, CDR1 is MNHEY, CDR2 SMNVEV (reference sequence). The CDR3 is made up of 15 amino acids. The CDR3 coding sequence is TGTGCCAGCAGCCTGACGGGACAGGGGAAACAGACGCAGTATTTT. It translates to CASSLTGQGKQTQYF.

J is TRBJ2-7 and V is TRBV7-2; tentatively, D is TRBD1 (5 bases). CDR1 SGHTA and CDR2 FQGNSA come from the germline V gene. The CDR3 runs 15 residues. V was clipped by 1 base and J by 1 base, with 11 bases between them. CDR3 in DNA: TGTGCCAGCAGCTTAGAGGCGACAGATTCCTACGAGCAGTACTTC. This translates into CASSLEATDSYEQYF.

This clonotype was counted between two and nine times. The chain is built from TRBV5-1 and TRBJ2-1, with D maybe TRBD2 (5 bases). Trimming stripped 0 bases from V and 2 bases from J, with 12 bases between. This CDR3 comprises 16 residues. Germline CDR1 and CDR2: SGHRS and YFSETQ. CDR3 nucleotide sequence: TGCGCCAGCAGCTTGGCCAGAGGGAGACCCTACAATGAGCAGTTCTTC. The encoded protein is CASSLARGRPYNEQFF. Full variable domain (rest looked up from reference TRBV5-1 and TRBJ2-1): KAGVTQTPRYLIKTRGQQVTLSCSPISGHRSVSWYQQTPGQGLQFLFEYFSETQRNKGNFPGRFSGRQFSNSRSEMNVSTLELGDSALYLCASSLARGRPYNEQFFGPGTRLTVL.

This chain uses TRBV12-3 or TRBV12-4 with TRBJ1-2; D is perhaps TRBD1 (5 bases). V lost 3 bases to trimming and J lost 4 bases, with 9 bases between them. The CDR3 has 13 amino acids. The CDR3 nucleotides are TGTGCCAGCAGTTTGTACAGGACCTATGGCTACACCTTC. It codes for CASSLYRTYGYTF.

A few counts support this clonotype. This sequence joins TRBV15 and TRBJ2-7; possibly TRBD1 for D (7 bases). The CDR3 is 18 amino acids. The germline V gene encodes CDR1 LNHNV and CDR2 YYDKDF (reference sequence). Deletions cut 3 bases from V and 0 bases from J, with 21 bases between. DNA for the CDR3: TGTGCCACCAGCAGGGAACCGCGGGACAGCGCCATCTCCTACGAGCAGTACTTC. This encodes CATSREPRDSAISYEQYF.

The chain employs TRBV15 and TRBJ2-1; D perhaps matches TRBD1 (6 bases). Germline V gives CDR1 LNHNV, CDR2 YYDKDF (reference sequence). The CDR3 has 16 residues. Trimming left V 2 bases short and J 3 bases short, with 14 bases between. The CDR3 here is CATSRKAGDGYNEQFF. CDR3 bases: TGTGCCACCAGCAGAAAGGCAGGGGATGGCTACAATGAGCAGTTCTTC.

This clonotype turned up a few times. J is TRBJ2-7 and V is TRBV6-2 or TRBV6-3, with TRBD1 matching 9 bases. The germline gives CDR1 MNHEY, CDR2 SVGEGT. With 5 bases clipped from V and 4 bases from J, the junction kept 3 bases outside the gene matches. The CDR3 contains 13 residues. The CDR3 bases are TGTGCCAGCAGTGACGACAGGGGGTACGAGCAGTACTTC. Its translation: CASSDDRGYEQYF.

The chain has TRBV28 and TRBJ1-5; D gene unclear. Germline V lookup: CDR1 MDHEN, CDR2 SYDVKM. V was shortened by 4 bases and J by 3 bases, with 16 bases between the two germline ends. This CDR3 is 16 amino acids long. The CDR3 sequence: CASSSTSGSLNQPQHF. CDR3 sequence (DNA): TGTGCCAGCAGTTCCACGTCAGGTTCGCTCAATCAGCCCCAGCATTTT.

The chain links TRBV24-1 to TRBJ2-5; D is possibly TRBD2 (6 bases). The CDR3 length is 12 residues. V lost 5 bases, J lost 4 bases, and 7 bases lay in between. Germline V gene data show CDR1 as KGHDR and CDR2 as SFDVKD. The CDR3 sequence is CATSVGGETQYF. As DNA, the CDR3 is TGTGCCACCAGTGTCGGGGGAGAGACCCAGTACTTC.